This T cell receptor (beta chain) stems from a study of blood T cell repertoires in COVID-19. Assay: immunoSEQ multiplex PCR; the TCRdb copy retains only in-frame clones and omits some. The profile shows under 400,000 clones, around 90% of them singletons. This CDR3 comprises 14 residues. Germline loops: CDR1 SGHRS, CDR2 YFSETQ. The V end lost 3 bases, the J end lost 0 bases, and 10 bases lay between the germline ends. V gene TRBV5-1 combines with J gene TRBJ2-7; TRBD2 is a possible D gene (6 bases). Input material: peripheral blood. This sequence was found in a woman aged 25-40 years with COVID-19, enrolled during active disease. CDR3 sequence: CASSSGGGSYEQYF. Here the CDR3 DNA reads TGCGCCAGCAGCTCCGGGGGTGGCTCCTACGAGCAGTACTTC.